Shown below are 3 T cell receptor beta chains from a single sample sequenced in a study of high-grade serous ovarian cancer treatment subgroups. Tumor samples were taken before definitive surgery or chemotherapy. The table came from immunoSEQ multiplex PCR; TCRdb's copy has only in-frame clones and leaves some out. This sample has some 40,000 clones, with 79% found just once. Sequencing used tumor tissue. The receptors originated from a human donor with high-grade serous ovarian cancer.

This clone has just one count. The chain combines TRBV9 with TRBJ2-3; 9 bases align to TRBD2. J lost 0 bases, V lost 1 base, and 3 bases had no gene match. This CDR3 has 16 amino acids. Germline V CDR1 and CDR2: SGDLS, YYNGEE. The CDR3 region has the DNA TGTGCCAGCAGCGTATCTCTAGCGGGAAGCACAGATACGCAGTATTTT. Translation gives CASSVSLAGSTDTQYF.

The CDR3 bases are TGTGCCAGCAGCTTAGCGCCCGGGGCCCCCTACGAGCAGTACTTC. Residues: CASSLAPGAPYEQYF. The rearrangement uses TRBV7-2 and TRBJ2-7; D might be TRBD1 or TRBD2, each matching 5 bases. Looked up from germline, CDR1 is SGHTA and CDR2 is FQGNSA. The length of the CDR3 is 15 residues. Deletions cut 0 bases from V and 2 bases from J, with 11 bases between.

The chain has TRBV20-1 and TRBJ1-5; D is unresolved. V gave up 5 bases and J gave up 9 bases, with 8 bases separating them. CDR1 is DFQATT and CDR2 is SNEGSKA in the germline V gene (reference sequence). The CDR3 runs 10 residues. CDR3 sequence: CSAGEGPQHF. The CDR3 nucleotides read TGCAGTGCTGGGGAAGGGCCCCAGCATTTT.